Each of the 18 T cell receptor beta chains below was sequenced from the same sample in a study of graft-versus-host responses after intestinal transplantation. The repertoire was sequenced with immunoSEQ multiplex PCR; TCRdb's copy has only in-frame clones and lacks some. The table records some 70,000 clones, 80% to 95% of them present only once. Source: bone marrow, taken 700 to 850 days after intestinal transplantation. These receptors were obtained from a human patient who received an intestinal transplant, so some T cells may come from the graft donor.

The chain combines TRBV5-5 with TRBJ1-3, with D unresolved. Germline CDR1 is SGHKS and CDR2 is YYEKEE (reference sequence). The V gene lost 3 bases and the J gene lost 4 bases, with 14 bases spanning the gap. The length of the CDR3 is 15 residues. The CDR3 protein is CASSSRLTSGNTIYF. The CDR3, as DNA: TGTGCCAGCAGCTCACGATTGACATCCGGAAACACCATATATTTT.

This clone showed up just a few times. The chain joins TRBV14 to TRBJ2-7; D call uncertain. The CDR3 has 14 residues. The V end lost 2 bases, the J end lost 6 bases, and 14 bases lay between the germline ends. CDR1 is SGHDN, CDR2 FVKESK, per germline. The CDR3 loop is CASSQRDSPREQYF. The CDR3 DNA sequence: TGTGCCAGCAGCCAAAGGGATTCGCCCCGCGAGCAGTACTTC.

The chain links TRBV7-3 to TRBJ2-2; 9 nucleotides match TRBD1. Germline V gene sequence: CDR1 SGHTA, CDR2 FQGTGA. V was clipped by 1 base and J by 6 bases; unmatched bases: 6. This CDR3 contains 16 residues. The CDR3 region has the DNA TGTGCCAGCAGCTTAAGTGTGACAGGGGGTTCCGGGGAGCTGTTTTTT. As protein: CASSLSVTGGSGELFF.

This rearrangement joins TRBV7-3 to TRBJ2-2; D call uncertain. Germline assignment: CDR1 SGHTA and CDR2 FQGTGA. There are 14 residues in the CDR3. V shed 2 bases and J shed 2 bases, with 6 bases lying between them. The chain's CDR3 is CASSLLANTGELFF. The CDR3, as DNA: TGTGCCAGCAGCTTATTGGCCAACACCGGGGAGCTGTTTTTT.

The rearrangement links TRBV6-1 to TRBJ2-1; 7 nucleotides line up with TRBD1. The CDR3 sequence is 15 residues long. Per the germline V gene, CDR1 is MNHNS and CDR2 is SASEGT. The J segment lost 2 bases and the V segment lost 4 bases, leaving 5 bases of the junction unmatched. The CDR3 DNA reads as TGTGCCAGCAGTGTGACAGGGTGGCCCTACAATGAGCAGTTCTTC. Translated, it gives CASSVTGWPYNEQFF.

The chain has TRBV30 and TRBJ2-3, with D possibly matching TRBD2 (5 bases). Germline-derived CDR1 and CDR2 are GTSNPN and SVGIG (reference sequence). Trimming shortened V by 5 bases and J by 9 bases, and 15 bases separated the two germline ends. The CDR3 totals 12 residues. The CDR3 coding sequence is TGTGCCTGGGATGTGGTGTGGGAGACGCAGTATTTT. This gives the protein CAWDVVWETQYF. The full variable domain, rest sourced from reference TRBV30 and TRBJ2-3, is SQTIHQWPATLVQPVGSPLSLECTVEGTSNPNLYWYRQAAGRGLQLLFYSVGIGQISSEVPQNLSASRPQDRQFILSSKKLLLSDSGFYLCAWDVVWETQYFGPGTRLTVL.

This chain uses TRBV6-1 with TRBJ1-1; D not certain. The CDR3 runs to 15 residues. The germline CDR1 and CDR2 sequences are MNHNS and SASEGT. Between the trimmed V and J ends, which lost 3 bases and 0 bases, there was a span of 11 bases. CDR3 sequence reads: CASSEGGGMNTEAFF. CDR3 sequence (DNA): TGTGCCAGCAGTGAGGGTGGCGGGATGAACACTGAAGCTTTCTTT.

The rearrangement uses TRBV7-9 and TRBJ1-4, with 9 bases matching TRBD1. The V and J ends lost 1 base and 8 bases, in that order; junction bases with no gene match: 2. Germline V gene data show CDR1 as SEHNR and CDR2 as FQNEAQ (reference sequence). The CDR3 covers 14 residues. CDR3 sequence: CASSLDRGREKLFF. The CDR3 DNA sequence: TGTGCCAGCAGCTTAGACAGGGGGCGGGAAAAACTGTTTTTT.

J is TRBJ2-7 and V is TRBV6-1; 7 bases line up with TRBD2. J gave up 2 bases and V 6 bases, and 7 bases lay outside the gene matches. The CDR3 has 14 amino acids. Germline lookup yields CDR1 MNHNS and CDR2 SASEGT. Here the CDR3 reads CASRERDRTYEQYF. In nucleotides, the CDR3 is TGTGCCAGCAGGGAGCGGGACCGCACCTACGAGCAGTACTTC.

The V call is TRBV5-5, the J call TRBJ2-3; D gene unclear. Trimming cost V 0 bases and J 6 bases, with 5 bases left between them. The CDR3 is 12 residues long. CDR1 and CDR2 (germline): SGHKS, YYEKEE (reference sequence). The CDR3, as DNA: TGTGCCAGCAGCTTGGCTGGGGATACGCAGTATTTT. Translation gives CASSLAGDTQYF.

This sequence joins TRBV5-4 and TRBJ2-2, with no clear D. The germline V gene has CDR1 SGHNT and CDR2 YYREEE (reference sequence). V lost 2 bases to trimming and J lost 3 bases, with 8 bases between them. CDR3 length: 14 amino acids. The DNA for the CDR3 is TGTGCCAGCAGCTTTGGCCAATACACCGGGGAGCTGTTTTTT. This codes for CASSFGQYTGELFF. Combining the CDR3 with reference TRBV5-4 and TRBJ2-2 gives the whole variable domain ETGVTQSPTHLIKTRGQQVTLRCSSQSGHNTVSWYQQALGQGPQFIFQYYREEENGRGNFPPRFSGLQFPNYSSELNVNALELDDSALYLCASSFGQYTGELFFGEGSRLTVL.

The chain carries TRBV6-6 and TRBJ1-1; D not certain. The CDR3 loop spans 13 amino acids. V was clipped by 2 bases and J by 0 bases, with 4 bases between them. CDR1 and CDR2 (germline): MNHNY, SVGAGI (reference sequence). CDR3 DNA sequence: TGTGCCAGCAGTTACCTAGTGAACACTGAAGCTTTCTTT. This translates into CASSYLVNTEAFF.

The V call is TRBV19, the J call TRBJ2-1, with 7 bases lining up with TRBD2. The CDR3 spans 13 residues. Germline CDR1 reads LNHDA; CDR2 reads SQIVND (reference sequence). The ends lost 7 bases at V and 7 bases at J; junction bases unmatched: 7. CDR3 in amino acids: CASTTGGGNEQFF. The CDR3 DNA sequence: TGTGCCAGTACGACGGGAGGTGGAAATGAGCAGTTCTTC. Variable domain in full (rest from reference TRBV19 and TRBJ2-1): DGGITQSPKYLFRKEGQNVTLSCEQNLNHDAMYWYRQDPGQGLRLIYYSQIVNDFQKGDIAEGYSVSREKKESFPLTVTSAQKNPTAFYLCASTTGGGNEQFFGPGTRLTVL.

This chain uses TRBV4-1 with TRBJ1-2; D gene uncertain. Trimming removed 0 bases at V and 0 bases at J, with 11 bases between. CDR1 MGHRA and CDR2 YSYEKL come from the germline V gene. The CDR3 length is 16 residues. The CDR3: CASSQDGPATNYGYTF. DNA for the CDR3: TGCGCCAGCAGCCAAGATGGCCCCGCTACTAACTATGGCTACACCTTC.

The rearrangement uses TRBV6-6 and TRBJ1-4, with D possibly matching TRBD1 (5 bases). The CDR3 covers 12 residues. The V end lost 6 bases, the J end lost 4 bases, and 6 bases lay between the germline ends. Looked up from germline, CDR1 is MNHNY and CDR2 is SVGAGI (reference sequence). CDR3 bases: TGTGCCAGCAGGGGGCGTAATGAAAAACTGTTTTTT. The encoded protein is CASRGRNEKLFF.

This chain links TRBV2 with TRBJ2-7, with 7 nucleotides matching TRBD2. The ends lost 0 bases at V and 1 base at J; junction bases unmatched: 15. Germline CDR1 SNHLY, CDR2 FYNNEI. The CDR3 length is 19 residues. CDR3 DNA sequence: TGTGCCAGCAGTGAAGCGTGGGGGGTGTCGGGAGGTCTATCCTACGAGCAGTACTTC. Its protein product is CASSEAWGVSGGLSYEQYF.

This chain connects TRBV28 to TRBJ2-1; no clear D gene. This CDR3 is 13 amino acids long. Germline CDR1 MDHEN, CDR2 SYDVKM. Trimming removed 10 bases from V and 5 bases from J, with 15 bases in between. CDR3 nucleotide sequence: TGTGCCACTAACCCGGACCGTAACAATGAGCAGTTCTTC. It is translated as CATNPDRNNEQFF.

The chain has TRBV7-2 and TRBJ2-7; D possibly corresponds to TRBD2 (6 bases). The ends were cut back, 5 bases at V and 0 bases at J, with 11 bases in the middle. The germline V gene encodes CDR1 SGHTA and CDR2 FQGNSA. The CDR3 has 14 amino acids. CDR3 in amino acids: CASSPGLASYEQYF. The CDR3 nucleotides are TGTGCCAGCAGCCCGGGACTGGCCTCCTACGAGCAGTACTTC.